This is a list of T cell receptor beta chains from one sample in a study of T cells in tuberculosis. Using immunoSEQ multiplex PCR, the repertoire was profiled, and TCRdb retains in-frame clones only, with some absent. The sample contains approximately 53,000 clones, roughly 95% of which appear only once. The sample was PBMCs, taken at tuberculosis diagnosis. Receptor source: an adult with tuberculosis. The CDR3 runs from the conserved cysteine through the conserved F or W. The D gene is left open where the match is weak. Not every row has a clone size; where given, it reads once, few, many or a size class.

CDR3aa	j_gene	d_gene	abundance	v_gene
CASSLAAVYNEQFF	TRBJ2-1	-	-	TRBV11-2
CASSSRREKSDTQYF	TRBJ2-3	-	-	TRBV27
CASSQEGTSGADTQYF	TRBJ2-3	TRBD2	-	TRBV4-3
CASSLATGTGHNEQFF	TRBJ2-1	TRBD1	-	TRBV13
CASGGTGISGANVLTF	TRBJ2-6	TRBD1	-	TRBV4-3
CASSFSREQFF	TRBJ2-1	-	-	TRBV5-6
CSVGGTGRQETQYF	TRBJ2-5	TRBD1	once	TRBV29-1
CASSNRGLADPYEQYF	TRBJ2-7	TRBD2	-	TRBV6-8
CASSLTSGHYGEQYF	TRBJ2-7	TRBD2	-	TRBV5-1
CASSGRDRDRGLEELFF	TRBJ2-2	TRBD1	once	TRBV19
CASSDIWGLAGGVNNEQFF	TRBJ2-1	TRBD2	-	TRBV7-9
CASSPRTGVVTGELFF	TRBJ2-2	TRBD1	-	TRBV5-4
CAWSVRAGDEQFF	TRBJ2-1	-	-	TRBV30
CATSREKGLGYGYTF	TRBJ1-2	-	-	TRBV15
CATSRDRGGAGNTIYF	TRBJ1-3	TRBD1	-	TRBV15
CASSQDVVGEQYF	TRBJ2-7	-	-	TRBV4-1
CASSLVGGTYEQYF	TRBJ2-7	-	-	TRBV5-1
CAWSVSRAGANVLTF	TRBJ2-6	-	-	TRBV30
CASSPRTGGSGTEAFF	TRBJ1-1	TRBD1	-	TRBV28
CAWSIPGTANEKLFF	TRBJ1-4	TRBD1	-	TRBV30
CASSETSGYPLHEQYF	TRBJ2-7	TRBD2	-	TRBV6-4
CSVGGVGEQYF	TRBJ2-7	-	-	TRBV20-1
CASSPPPLSQGGMNTEAFF	TRBJ1-1	TRBD1	-	TRBV19
CASSLTGLAGQDTQYF	TRBJ2-3	TRBD2	-	TRBV5-6
CASNKPQYEQYF	TRBJ2-7	-	-	TRBV23-1
CASSLDLGGEQYF	TRBJ2-7	-	-	TRBV11-2
CASSNRPGGEKLFF	TRBJ1-4	-	-	TRBV6-5
CSARGTAEAFF	TRBJ1-1	TRBD1	-	TRBV20-1
CASSQEAPSANEQFF	TRBJ2-1	-	-	TRBV4-2
CAISDASGWLGGYTF	TRBJ1-2	-	once	TRBV10-3
CASSLGGGSPTDTQYF	TRBJ2-3	TRBD2	-	TRBV5-4